Following are 13 T cell receptor beta chains from one sample sequenced in a study of technical replicates of blood from several donors. Profiled with immunoSEQ multiplex PCR; TCRdb holds only in-frame clones, not every one. Among tens of thousands of clones listed, approximately 94% were seen once. Sequencing was done on a sample of T cells isolated from PBMCs. These receptors all come from a human donor in good health.

V and J are TRBV30 and TRBJ2-7; 9 bases match TRBD1. J was trimmed by 4 bases and V by 6 bases; bases with no gene match: 4. The germline V gene has CDR1 GTSNPN and CDR2 SVGIG (reference sequence). The CDR3 extends over 12 amino acids. The CDR3 nucleotides are TGTGCCTGCCACAGGGGGCCTTACGAGCAGTACTTC. It is translated as CACHRGPYEQYF.

The V call is TRBV30, the J call TRBJ1-6, with 8 bases matching TRBD1. V shed 8 bases, J shed 10 bases, and the junction held 10 bases outside the gene matches. The CDR3 is made up of 13 amino acids. In germline, CDR1 is GTSNPN, CDR2 SVGIG (reference sequence). The CDR3 loop reads CAIDRGMESPLHF. The CDR3 nucleotides read TGTGCCATAGACAGGGGCATGGAGTCACCCCTCCACTTT. The full variable domain, rest sourced from reference TRBV30 and TRBJ1-6, is SQTIHQWPATLVQPVGSPLSLECTVEGTSNPNLYWYRQAAGRGLQLLFYSVGIGQISSEVPQNLSASRPQDRQFILSSKKLLLSDSGFYLCAIDRGMESPLHFGNGTRLTVT.

V usage is TRBV5-4 and J usage is TRBJ2-7, with TRBD2 matching over 8 bases. CDR1 and CDR2 (germline): SGHNT, YYREEE (reference sequence). CDR3 length: 15 residues. V shed 4 bases and J 6 bases; nucleotides not matched to a gene: 12. CDR3 sequence (DNA): TGTGCCAGCAGCCAGGAAGCGGGAGTCCTAAGCGAGCAGTACTTC. It specifies CASSQEAGVLSEQYF.

For this clone: Other DNA variants within this sample encode the same CDR3. This sequence joins TRBV2 and TRBJ1-2; 7 nucleotides agree with TRBD1. Trimming cost V 6 bases and J 7 bases; bases outside gene matches: 8. This CDR3 is built from 13 residues. Germline V lookup: CDR1 SNHLY, CDR2 FYNNEI. The CDR3 DNA sequence: TGTGCCAGCAGCGAGCTAACAGGGGCTGGCTACACCTTC. This sequence encodes CASSELTGAGYTF.

The rearrangement joins TRBV10-3 to TRBJ2-7; TRBD1 matches at 7 bases. CDR1 and CDR2 (germline): ENHRY, SYGVKD. The CDR3 runs to 16 residues. The V segment lost 4 bases and the J segment 2 bases; nucleotides outside the gene matches: 11. Written as DNA, the CDR3 is TGTGCCATCAGTGGACAGGGTACTAAGAACCCCTACGAGCAGTACTTC. Translating gives CAISGQGTKNPYEQYF.

The rearrangement joins TRBV5-1 to TRBJ1-1; 10 nucleotides agree with TRBD1. Losses at the gene ends were 4 bases for V and 7 bases for J; bases not matched to a gene: 10. The length of the CDR3 is 15 residues. Germline CDR1 is SGHRS and CDR2 is YFSETQ. For the CDR3, the DNA is TGCGCCAGCAGCAATGGACAGGGGGAGGGTATTGAAGCTTTCTTT. It yields the protein CASSNGQGEGIEAFF.

The chain links TRBV5-6 to TRBJ2-3; 8 bases are shared with TRBD1. Germline trimming cut 5 bases from V and 6 bases from J; bases unmatched to any gene: 2. The length of the CDR3 is 12 residues. The germline V gene encodes CDR1 SGHDT and CDR2 YYEEEE. The DNA of the CDR3 is TGTGCCAGCAGGCGACAGGGGGATACGCAGTATTTT. As protein: CASRRQGDTQYF.

The rearrangement uses TRBV2 and TRBJ2-7, with D maybe TRBD2 (5 bases). CDR1 SNHLY and CDR2 FYNNEI come from the germline V gene. The CDR3 runs to 14 residues. Trimming took off 4 bases at V and 4 bases at J, with 14 bases between the two ends. The CDR3 nucleotides are TGTGCCAGCAGTGCCGAGGGTATATTATACGAGCAGTACTTC. Its protein is CASSAEGILYEQYF.

This sequence joins TRBV9 and TRBJ1-2, with no clear D. Germline V gene lookup returns CDR1 SGDLS and CDR2 YYNGEE. V lost 5 bases to trimming and J lost 0 bases, with 8 bases between them. The length of the CDR3 is 13 residues. The CDR3 DNA sequence: TGTGCCAGCAGTGCTAGTTCTAACTATGGCTACACCTTC. Its protein is CASSASSNYGYTF. The variable domain in full, completed from reference TRBV9 and TRBJ1-2, reads DSGVTQTPKHLITATGQRVTLRCSPRSGDLSVYWYQQSLDQGLQFLIQYYNGEERAKGNILERFSAQQFPDLHSELNLSSLELGDSALYFCASSASSNYGYTFGSGTRLTVV.

V and J are TRBV15 and TRBJ1-3; 8 bases line up with TRBD1. Trimming at V came to 5 bases and at J to 1 base, leaving 13 bases not matched to a gene. In germline, CDR1 is LNHNV, CDR2 YYDKDF (reference sequence). The CDR3 spans 18 residues. The CDR3 region has the DNA TGTGCCACCAGCCCAGACAGGGGCAAATATCAATCTGGAAACACCATATATTTT. The encoded protein is CATSPDRGKYQSGNTIYF.

V gene TRBV6-5 combines with J gene TRBJ1-2; D may be TRBD1 (6 bases). With 1 base removed from V and 6 bases from J, the gap between germline ends came to 9 bases. The CDR3 totals 13 residues. The germline gives CDR1 MNHEY, CDR2 SVGAGI. The CDR3 coding sequence is TGTGCCAGCAGTTACTACAGGGCAGATGGCTACACCTTC. Its protein product is CASSYYRADGYTF.

The CDR3 DNA reads TGCGCCAGCAGCTTGGAGGGACAGGGGCATGGCTACACCTTC. Its protein is CASSLEGQGHGYTF. J is TRBJ1-2 and V is TRBV5-1, with 10 bases fitting TRBD1. The CDR3 extends over 14 amino acids. Germline V gene data show CDR1 as SGHRS and CDR2 as YFSETQ. V lost 0 bases, J lost 6 bases, and 2 bases stayed unmatched.

The chain has TRBV9 and TRBJ1-5; TRBD1 matches at 7 bases. With 3 bases clipped from V and 4 bases from J, the junction kept 4 bases outside the gene matches. The CDR3 spans 14 residues. Germline V gene sequence: CDR1 SGDLS, CDR2 YYNGEE. CDR3 loop: CASSAQGLNQPQHF. CDR3 sequence (DNA): TGTGCCAGCAGCGCACAGGGGTTAAATCAGCCCCAGCATTTT.